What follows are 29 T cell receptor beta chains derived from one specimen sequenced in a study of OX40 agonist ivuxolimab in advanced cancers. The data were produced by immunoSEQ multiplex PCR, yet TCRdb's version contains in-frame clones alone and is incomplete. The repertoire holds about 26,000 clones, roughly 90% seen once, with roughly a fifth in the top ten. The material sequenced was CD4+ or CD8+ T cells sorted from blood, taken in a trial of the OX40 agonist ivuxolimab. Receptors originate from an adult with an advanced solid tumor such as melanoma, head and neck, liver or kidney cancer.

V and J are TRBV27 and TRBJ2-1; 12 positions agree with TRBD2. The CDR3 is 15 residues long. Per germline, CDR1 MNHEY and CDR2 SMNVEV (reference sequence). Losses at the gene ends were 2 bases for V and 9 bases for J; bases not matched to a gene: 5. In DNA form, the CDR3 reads TGTGCCAGCAGTTTAAGGACTAGCGGGATGGGTGAGCAGTTCTTC. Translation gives CASSLRTSGMGEQFF.

The DNA for the CDR3 is TGCGCCAGCAGCCCTCGGGCTAGCGGGAGTATCCACGAGCAGTACTTC. The encoded protein is CASSPRASGSIHEQYF. This rearrangement joins TRBV5-1 to TRBJ2-7, with TRBD2 identical over 10 bases. With V trimmed by 4 bases and J by 5 bases, 12 bases remained unmatched. Germline loops: CDR1 SGHRS, CDR2 YFSETQ. CDR3 length: 16 amino acids.

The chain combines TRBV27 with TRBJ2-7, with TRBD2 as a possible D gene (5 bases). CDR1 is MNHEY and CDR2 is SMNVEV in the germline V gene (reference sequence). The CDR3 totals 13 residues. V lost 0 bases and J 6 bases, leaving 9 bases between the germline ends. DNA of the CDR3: TGTGCCAGCAGTTTATCGATAGGGAGCGAGCAGTACTTC. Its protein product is CASSLSIGSEQYF.

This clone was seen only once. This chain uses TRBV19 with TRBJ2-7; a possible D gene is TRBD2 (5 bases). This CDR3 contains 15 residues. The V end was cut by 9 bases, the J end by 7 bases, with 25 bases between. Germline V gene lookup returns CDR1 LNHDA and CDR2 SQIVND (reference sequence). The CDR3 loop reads CARNPGIPISREQYF. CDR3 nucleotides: TGTGCCAGAAACCCGGGGATTCCCATCTCTCGGGAGCAGTACTTC.

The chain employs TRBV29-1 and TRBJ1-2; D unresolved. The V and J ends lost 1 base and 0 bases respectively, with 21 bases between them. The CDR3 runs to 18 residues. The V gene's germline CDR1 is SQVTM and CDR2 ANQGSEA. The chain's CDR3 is CSVEVWSERRSSNYGYTF. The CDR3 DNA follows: TGCAGCGTTGAAGTCTGGTCGGAAAGAAGAAGCTCTAACTATGGCTACACCTTC.

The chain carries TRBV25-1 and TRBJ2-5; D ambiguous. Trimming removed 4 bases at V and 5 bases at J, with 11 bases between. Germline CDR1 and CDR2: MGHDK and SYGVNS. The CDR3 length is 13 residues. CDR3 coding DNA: TGTGCCAGCAGTGTAAGCTGGGGTGAGACCCAGTACTTC. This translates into CASSVSWGETQYF.

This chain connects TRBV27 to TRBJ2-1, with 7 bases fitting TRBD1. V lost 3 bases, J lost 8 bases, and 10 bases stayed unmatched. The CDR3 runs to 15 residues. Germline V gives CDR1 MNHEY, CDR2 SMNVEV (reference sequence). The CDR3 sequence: CASSFLAGGIDEQFF. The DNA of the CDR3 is TGTGCCAGCAGTTTCTTGGCAGGGGGTATAGATGAGCAGTTCTTC.

The CDR3, as DNA: TGTGCCAGCAGCGTAGCCCCGGACAGGGCCAACTATGGCTACACCTTC. Translation gives CASSVAPDRANYGYTF. The chain recombines TRBV9 with TRBJ1-2; the match to TRBD1 covers 8 bases. This CDR3 comprises 16 residues. Germline CDR1 is SGDLS and CDR2 is YYNGEE. After removal of 0 bases from V and 2 bases from J, the junction contained 6 bases not matched to a gene.

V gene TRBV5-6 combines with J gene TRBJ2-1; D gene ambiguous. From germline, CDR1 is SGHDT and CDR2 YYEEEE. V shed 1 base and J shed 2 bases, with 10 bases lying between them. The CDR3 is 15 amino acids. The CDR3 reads CASSLFRAAYNEQFF. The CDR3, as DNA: TGTGCCAGCAGCTTGTTTCGGGCAGCCTACAATGAGCAGTTCTTC.

The CDR3 coding sequence is TGTGCCAGCAGCCCGACCGTCGCCGCCCCTTATGGCTACACCTTC. Translating it yields CASSPTVAAPYGYTF. The rearrangement uses TRBV2 and TRBJ1-2; no firm D call. The CDR3 is made up of 15 amino acids. V lost 6 bases, J lost 5 bases, and 19 bases lay in between. Germline CDR1 SNHLY, CDR2 FYNNEI.

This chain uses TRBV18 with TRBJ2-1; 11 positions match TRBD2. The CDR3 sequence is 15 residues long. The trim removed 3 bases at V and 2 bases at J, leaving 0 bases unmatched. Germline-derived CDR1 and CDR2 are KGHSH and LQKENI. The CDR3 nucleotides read TGTGCCAGCTCACCGACTAGCGGGGCCTACAATGAGCAGTTCTTC. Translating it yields CASSPTSGAYNEQFF.

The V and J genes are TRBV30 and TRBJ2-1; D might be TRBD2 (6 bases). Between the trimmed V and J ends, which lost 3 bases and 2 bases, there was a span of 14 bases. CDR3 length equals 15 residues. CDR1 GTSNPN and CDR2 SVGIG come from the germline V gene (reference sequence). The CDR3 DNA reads TGTGCCTGGAGACTGGGCCCGGGGGCCTACAATGAGCAGTTCTTC. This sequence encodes CAWRLGPGAYNEQFF.

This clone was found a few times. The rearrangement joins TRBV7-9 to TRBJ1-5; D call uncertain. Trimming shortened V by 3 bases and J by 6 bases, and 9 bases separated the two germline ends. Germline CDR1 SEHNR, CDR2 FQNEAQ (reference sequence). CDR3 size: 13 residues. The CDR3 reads CASSLGLGQPQHF. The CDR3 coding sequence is TGTGCCAGCAGCTTGGGTTTAGGTCAGCCCCAGCATTTT.

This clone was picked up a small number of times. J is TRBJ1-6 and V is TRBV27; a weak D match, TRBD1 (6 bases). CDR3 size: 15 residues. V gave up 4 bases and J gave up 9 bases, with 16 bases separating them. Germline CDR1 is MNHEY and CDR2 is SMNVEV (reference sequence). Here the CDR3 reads CASSSATGKGSPLHF. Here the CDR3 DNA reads TGTGCCAGCAGTTCCGCGACAGGTAAGGGTTCACCCCTCCACTTT.

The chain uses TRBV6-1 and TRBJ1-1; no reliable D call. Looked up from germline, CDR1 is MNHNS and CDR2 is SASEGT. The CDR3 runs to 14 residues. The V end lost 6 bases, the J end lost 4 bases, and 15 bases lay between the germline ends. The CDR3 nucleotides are TGTGCCAGCAGAGTAGAGGGTATGACCACTGAAGCTTTCTTT. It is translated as CASRVEGMTTEAFF.

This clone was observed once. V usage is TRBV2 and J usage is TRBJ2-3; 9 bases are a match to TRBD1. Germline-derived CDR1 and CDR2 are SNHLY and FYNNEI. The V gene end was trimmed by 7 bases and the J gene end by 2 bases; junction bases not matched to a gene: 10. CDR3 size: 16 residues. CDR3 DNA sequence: TGTGCCAGCACCCTCGAGACAGGGGGATACACAGATACGCAGTATTTT. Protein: CASTLETGGYTDTQYF.

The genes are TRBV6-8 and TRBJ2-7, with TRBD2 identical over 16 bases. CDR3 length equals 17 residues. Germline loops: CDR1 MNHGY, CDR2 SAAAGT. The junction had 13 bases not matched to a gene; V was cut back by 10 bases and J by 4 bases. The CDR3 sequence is CAIFRGTSGRAYYEQYF. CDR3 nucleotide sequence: TGTGCCATCTTTCGGGGGACTAGCGGGAGGGCCTATTACGAGCAGTACTTC.

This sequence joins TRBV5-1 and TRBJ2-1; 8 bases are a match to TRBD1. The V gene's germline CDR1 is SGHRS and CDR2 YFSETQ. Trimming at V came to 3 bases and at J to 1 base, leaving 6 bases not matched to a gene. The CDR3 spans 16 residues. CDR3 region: CASSSRTGSSYNEQFF. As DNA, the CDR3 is TGCGCCAGCAGCTCCCGGACAGGGTCTTCCTACAATGAGCAGTTCTTC.

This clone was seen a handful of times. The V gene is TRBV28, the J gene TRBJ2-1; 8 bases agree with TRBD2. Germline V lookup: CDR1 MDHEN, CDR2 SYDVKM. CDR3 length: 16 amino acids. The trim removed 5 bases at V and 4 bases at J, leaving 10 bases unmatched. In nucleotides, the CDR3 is TGTGCCAGCAGTCCCCTGGACGGGAGGGGATACAATGAGCAGTTCTTC. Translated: CASSPLDGRGYNEQFF.

DNA for the CDR3: TGCGCCAGCAGCTTGGGGACAGGGCTTGTTGGCTATGGCTACACCTTC. Its translation is CASSLGTGLVGYGYTF. The J gene is TRBJ1-2, the V gene TRBV5-1; TRBD1 aligns across 8 bases. The CDR3 runs to 16 residues. J lost 4 bases, V lost 0 bases, and 8 bases had no gene match. The V gene's germline CDR1 is SGHRS and CDR2 YFSETQ.

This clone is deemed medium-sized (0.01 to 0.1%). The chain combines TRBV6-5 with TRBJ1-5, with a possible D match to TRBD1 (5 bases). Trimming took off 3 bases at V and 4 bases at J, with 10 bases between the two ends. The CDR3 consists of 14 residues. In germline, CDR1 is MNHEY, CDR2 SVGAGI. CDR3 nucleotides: TGTGCCAGCAGTTATGGGGCAGGGAATCAGCCCCAGCATTTT. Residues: CASSYGAGNQPQHF.

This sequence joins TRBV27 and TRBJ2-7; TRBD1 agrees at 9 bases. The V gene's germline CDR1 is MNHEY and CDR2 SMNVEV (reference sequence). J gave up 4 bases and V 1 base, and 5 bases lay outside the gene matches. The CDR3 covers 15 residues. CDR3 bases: TGTGCCAGCAGTTTATTCGGGACAGGGTGGTACGAGCAGTACTTC. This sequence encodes CASSLFGTGWYEQYF.

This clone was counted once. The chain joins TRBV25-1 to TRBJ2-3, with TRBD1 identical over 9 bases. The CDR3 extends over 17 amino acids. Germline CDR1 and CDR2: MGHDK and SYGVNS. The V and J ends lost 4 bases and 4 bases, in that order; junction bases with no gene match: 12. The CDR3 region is CASSGPSTGGEADTQYF. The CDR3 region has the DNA TGTGCCAGCAGTGGGCCCTCGACAGGGGGGGAAGCAGATACGCAGTATTTT.

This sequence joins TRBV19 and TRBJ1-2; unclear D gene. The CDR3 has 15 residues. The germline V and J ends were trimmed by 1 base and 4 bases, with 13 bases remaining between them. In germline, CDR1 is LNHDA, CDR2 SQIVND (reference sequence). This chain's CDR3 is CASSIGSGSGYGYTF. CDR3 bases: TGTGCCAGTAGTATAGGTTCGGGTTCGGGCTATGGCTACACCTTC. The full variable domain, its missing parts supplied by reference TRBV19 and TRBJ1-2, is DGGITQSPKYLFRKEGQNVTLSCEQNLNHDAMYWYRQDPGQGLRLIYYSQIVNDFQKGDIAEGYSVSREKKESFPLTVTSAQKNPTAFYLCASSIGSGSGYGYTFGSGTRLTVV.

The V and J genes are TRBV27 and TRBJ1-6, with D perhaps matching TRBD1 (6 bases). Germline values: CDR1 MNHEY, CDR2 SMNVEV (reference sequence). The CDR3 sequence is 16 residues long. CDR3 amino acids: CAAALSGQPYNSPLHF. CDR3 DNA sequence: TGTGCAGCAGCTCTATCCGGACAGCCCTATAATTCACCCCTCCACTTT.

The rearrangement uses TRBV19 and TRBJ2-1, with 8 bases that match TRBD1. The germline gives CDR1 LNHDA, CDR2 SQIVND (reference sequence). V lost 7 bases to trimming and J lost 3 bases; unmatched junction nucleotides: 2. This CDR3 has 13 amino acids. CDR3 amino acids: CASNTGGYNEQFF. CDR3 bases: TGTGCCAGTAACACAGGGGGCTACAATGAGCAGTTCTTC.

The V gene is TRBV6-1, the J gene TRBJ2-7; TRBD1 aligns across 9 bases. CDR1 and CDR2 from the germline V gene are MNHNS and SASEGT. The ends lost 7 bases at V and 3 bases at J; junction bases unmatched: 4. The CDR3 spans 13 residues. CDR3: CASKDRGYYEQYF. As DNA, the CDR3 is TGTGCCAGCAAGGACAGGGGTTACTACGAGCAGTACTTC.

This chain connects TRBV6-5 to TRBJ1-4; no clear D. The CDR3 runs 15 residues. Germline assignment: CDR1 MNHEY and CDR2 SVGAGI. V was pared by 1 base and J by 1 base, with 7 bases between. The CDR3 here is CASSYLGRTNEKLFF. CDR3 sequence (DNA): TGTGCCAGCAGTTACTTGGGTAGAACTAATGAAAAACTGTTTTTT.

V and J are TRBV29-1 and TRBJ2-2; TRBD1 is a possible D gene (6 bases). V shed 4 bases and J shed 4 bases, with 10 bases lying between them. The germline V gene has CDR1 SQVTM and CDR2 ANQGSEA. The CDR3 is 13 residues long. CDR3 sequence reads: CSVVSRGTGELFF. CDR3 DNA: TGCAGCGTTGTTTCCAGGGGCACCGGGGAGCTGTTTTTT.